The T cell receptor beta chain described here comes from a study of cytomegalovirus exposure and HLA in healthy donors (dated by TCRdb to about 2017). Context from the whole study: An earlier analysis of several hundred of the donors reported about 300 Gb of sequence data and about 120 million unique TCR beta sequences obtained from around 170 million T cells. Of the roughly 430 genotyped donors, 65% to 90% fell in the genetic ancestry cluster associated with self-reported Caucasian donors. The study used immunosequencing to profile the T cell repertoires of several hundred subjects and linked those repertoires to cytomegalovirus serostatus. A later genetic analysis used genome-wide SNP genotypes for about 60% of the roughly 670 donors, treating that subset as a discovery cohort. In addition to the first cohort of 650 to 800 subjects, a separate validation cohort of 100 to 150 different subjects was used. Class I and class II HLA loci were covered by the typing at four-digit resolution. Typing coverage differed by locus: A, B, C, DRB1 and DQB1 were typed in roughly 629-630 donors, DQA1 in 500 to 550, DPA1 in 600 to 610, and DPB1 in just under 490. To predict cytomegalovirus infection status, the study brought together high-throughput TCR immunosequencing, statistical association of individual TCRs with disease status, and machine learning. An earlier analysis of several hundred of the donors applied high-throughput TCR beta sequencing to assess whether each TCR beta V gene segment acted as functional or pseudogenic. A later analysis re-analyzed previously published TCR beta repertoires from several hundred donors and added high-resolution HLA genotyping to study TCR occurrence patterns. All discovery cohort repertoires had been generated on a single sequencing platform. Roughly 300 gigabases of sequencing data and around 90 million unique TCR sequences made up an early release that covered several hundred HLA-typed donors. Among about 370 genotyped donors of the cohort, an average of around 250,000 unique TCR beta nucleotide sequences was sequenced per donor, of which about 18% were non-productive. The aim of the study was to test whether cataloging public T cell receptors could identify signatures of past pathogen exposure. Rather than using new phenotypic data, the later analysis identified candidate immune exposures from TCR beta sequences and from how often those sequences occurred across donors. A few DR-DQ haplotypes were handled as single units for association and clustering because linkage in the cohort was strong. Donor age, sex, ethnicity and CMV serostatus were compiled together with the repertoire data.

The paper as a whole reports these results and caveats: Three of the identified cytomegalovirus-associated TCR beta chains were confirmed in vitro to be specific for cytomegalovirus antigens. For the cohort, immune exposure information was limited to CMV serostatus. V-gene and J-gene trimming of TCR beta chains was associated with a missense DCLRE1C variant in a later genetic analysis, and the association was replicated in an independent cohort. Linkage disequilibrium might explain the correlated functional status among segregating V segments, but an unknown experimental factor could not be excluded. According to a later genetic analysis, donors in an Asian-associated ancestry cluster had fewer N-insertions in productive TCRs than the approximately 670-donor mean. A total of 164 TCR beta chains were listed by the study as associated with cytomegalovirus. In a later analysis, the rate of TCR association differed among HLA loci, with DRB1 alleles having the most associated TCRs and HLA-C alleles having the fewest. Only TCR beta chains were sequenced in this cohort, and the absence of alpha or paired-chain data limited detectable features. A further reported finding was that TCR beta sequences accurately predicted the HLA-A and HLA-B alleles for most subjects in the first cohort. At a false discovery rate of 0.05, a later analysis linked under 20,000 TCR beta sequences to specific HLA alleles. A later analysis reported that several top co-occurrence clusters appeared linked to parvovirus B19, influenza, CMV and Epstein-Barr virus. While some public TCRs were present in many individuals, most TCR sequences turned up only very rarely across donors. Assigning TCR associations to individual alleles was difficult when HLA alleles, especially DR and DQ, strongly co-occurred. The classifier was reported to diagnose cytomegalovirus status with high specificity and sensitivity in both the original and validation cohorts. Because counts were too low, 15 to 20 rarely observed V segments, including chromosome 9 orphons, were left out of the earlier analysis of roughly 600 of the donors. Because HLA typing was unavailable for some donors at each locus, only the typed subset was used in association tests. Some IMGT-functional V segments, including TRBV6-2 and TRBV6-3, could not be told apart with the 87-base-pair reads, so those segments were excluded. A later analysis found that HLA-associated TCR beta chains were more clonally expanded and had lower generation probabilities than equally common non-associated chains. Sequencing depth was assumed to be roughly uniform across donors in the presence/absence analyses, though that assumption may not hold. A group of highly shared sequence variants was considered likely to be a technical artifact of the sequencing pipeline. In an earlier analysis of more than 500 of the donors, most TCR beta V segments appeared in productive rearrangements about 87% or about 30% of the time, broadly matching IMGT annotations. The authors suggested that the approach could potentially be generalized to other disease states and immunological phenotypes. Most CMV-associated TCR beta chains appeared to be HLA-restricted in a later analysis, and the HLA associations seemed to be driven largely by CMV exposure.

This clone was detected only a few times. Its target antigen remains unknown. Base qualities are not at hand, and no much larger clone is one base apart. The cohort was made up of approximately 700 healthy bone marrow donors. At the time of sampling, every cohort member was nominally healthy, though immune exposures that went unrecorded were likely present. The donor tested CMV seronegative and was one of the 352 seronegative cohort members. Every donor gave a peripheral blood sample, and the peripheral blood mononuclear cells from that sample were used for TCR beta sequencing. The Qiagen DNeasy Blood Extraction Kit was used to extract genomic DNA from the blood cell samples. Per the germline V gene, SGHNT is the CDR1 and YENEEA is the CDR2. Here V drops 8 bases and J drops 4 bases, and the junction holds 6 bases not matched to any gene. From its cysteine to its phenylalanine, the CDR3 spans 14 amino acids. Only the CDR3 part of the read is kept: 42 bases, read in frame from the first base.

Library method: the immunoSEQ multiplex PCR assay. The multiplex PCR relied on a mix of 60 forward primers for TCR Vbeta segments and 13 reverse primers for TCR Jbeta segments. The CDR3 region of rearranged TCR beta genes was amplified from genomic DNA by a multiplex PCR assay. The Illumina HiSeq System was used to sequence the amplified TCR beta libraries as 87-base-pair reads. From the authors' description of their analysis: A later analysis tallied approximately 87 million unique TCR beta chains across the 640 or so repertoires, and around 9.9 million of those chains were shared by two or more donors. A nearest-neighbor algorithm error-corrected the raw reads and collapsed the reads into unique sequences, merging closely related sequences to remove PCR and sequencing errors. Alignment of CDR3 sequences to IMGT reference sequences was used to assign V, D and J gene segments. For a sequence to be retained, a match of at least six nucleotides to both a V gene segment and a J gene segment was required. Rearrangements were called productive when the CDR3 lacked stop codons and stayed in frame with V and J; all others were non-productive. Following IMGT convention, CDR3 was defined as the stretch from the second conserved V-encoded cysteine up to the conserved J-encoded phenylalanine. Sequences without an unambiguous match to a single V gene segment were excluded from the earlier analysis of 587 of the donors. In an earlier analysis of approximately 560 of the donors, a V segment was called functional when productive rearrangements were above 56.7%, and segregating when the standard deviation between donors exceeded 5%. A statistical classification framework was built for diagnosing cytomegalovirus status from the catalog of TCR beta chain sequences. A later analysis assigned V and J genes by comparing TCR nucleotide sequences with IMGT/GENE-DB human TR gene sequences. In a later analysis, CDR3 sequences and most-parsimonious VDJ recombination scenarios were assigned using the TCRdist pipeline. A later analysis defined each TCR beta chain by its CDR3 amino acid sequence plus V-gene family, and excluded reads lacking a unique V-gene family. A later analysis removed several hundred highly shared, low-generation-probability nucleotide sequences to deal with suspected cross-contamination and a sequencing artifact. For each public chain, a later analysis derived a clonal expansion index from normalized ranks of inferred template counts within each repertoire. A later analysis computed generation probabilities with a VDJ recombination model fitted to out-of-frame rearrangements, and checked the results against IGoR. A later analysis scored TCR-TCR, TCR-HLA and TCR-CMV co-occurrence with hypergeometric tests, applying a repertoire-size bias correction to TCR pairs. To estimate false discovery rates, a later analysis permuted the HLA or CMV assignments 20 times. In a later analysis, co-occurring TCRs were grouped using DBSCAN, with TCRdist sequence similarity added in when clustering inside HLA-allele-positive subsets. Co-occurrence clustering excluded repertoires with fewer than 30,000 or more than 120,000 public chains, plus five with anomalous nucleotide sharing. TCRdb holds this immuneACCESS table with in-frame rearrangements only. Some clones are missing; in checked studies, unresolved V genes explain under half, and the rest has no known cause. The V and J calls and the clone size are those of that table, but D and trimming were determined from the DNA. For this sample there are fewer than 250,000 clones; roughly 70% appear just once. The top ten constitute 1.8% of the sample.

The chain uses TRBV11-3 and TRBJ1-1; 11 bases in between match TRBD1. The source of this sequence is a woman in her 30s in good health and CMV-seronegative. The sequenced sample was PBMCs. In nucleotides, the sequence is TGTGCCAGCCGAGGGGGGACAGGGGGCACTGAAGCTTTCTTT. Its product reads: CASRGGTGGTEAFF.